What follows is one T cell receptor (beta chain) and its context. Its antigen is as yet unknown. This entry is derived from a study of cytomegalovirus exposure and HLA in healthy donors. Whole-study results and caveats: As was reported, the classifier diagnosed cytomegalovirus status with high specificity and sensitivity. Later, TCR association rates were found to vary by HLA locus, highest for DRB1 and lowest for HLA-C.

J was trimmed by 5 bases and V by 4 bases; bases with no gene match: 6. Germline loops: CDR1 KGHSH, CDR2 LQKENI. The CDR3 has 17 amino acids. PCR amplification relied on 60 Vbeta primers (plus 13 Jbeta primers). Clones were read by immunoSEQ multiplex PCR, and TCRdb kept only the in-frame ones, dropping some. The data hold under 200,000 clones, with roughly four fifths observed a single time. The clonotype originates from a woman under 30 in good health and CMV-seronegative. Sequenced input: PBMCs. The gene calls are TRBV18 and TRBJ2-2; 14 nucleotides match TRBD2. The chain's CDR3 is CASSRPGLAGVTGELFF. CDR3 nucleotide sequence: TGTGCCAGCTCACGACCGGGACTAGCGGGAGTTACCGGGGAGCTGTTTTTT.